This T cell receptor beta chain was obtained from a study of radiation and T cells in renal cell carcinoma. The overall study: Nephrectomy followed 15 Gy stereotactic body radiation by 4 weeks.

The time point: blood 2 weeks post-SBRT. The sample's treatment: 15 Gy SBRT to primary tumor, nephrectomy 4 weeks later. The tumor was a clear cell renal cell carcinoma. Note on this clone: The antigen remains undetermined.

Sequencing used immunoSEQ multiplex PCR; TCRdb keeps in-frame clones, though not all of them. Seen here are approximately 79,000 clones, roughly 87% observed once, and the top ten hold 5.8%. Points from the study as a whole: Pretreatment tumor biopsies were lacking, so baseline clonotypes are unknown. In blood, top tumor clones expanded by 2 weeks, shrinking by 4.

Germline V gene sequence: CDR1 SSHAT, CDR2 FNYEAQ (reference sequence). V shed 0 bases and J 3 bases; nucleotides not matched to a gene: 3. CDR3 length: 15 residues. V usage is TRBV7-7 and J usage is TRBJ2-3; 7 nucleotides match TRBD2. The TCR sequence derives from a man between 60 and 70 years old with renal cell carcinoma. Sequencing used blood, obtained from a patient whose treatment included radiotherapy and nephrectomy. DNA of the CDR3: TGTGCCAGCAGCTTAGCGGGAGGGCCTACAGATACGCAGTATTTT. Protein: CASSLAGGPTDTQYF.